Shown below are 13 T cell receptor beta chains from a single sample sequenced in a study of T cells in Graves' hyperthyroidism and ophthalmopathy. Template material for amplifying TCR beta CDR3 regions consisted of RNA transcripts. Researchers ran a first-round RT-PCR on the TCR CDR3 using the HTBI primer set. Each CDR3 protein is one row after TCRdb ran MiXCR on the multiplex PCR reads. The sample holds 500,000 to 550,000 distinct CDR3 sequences, approximately 20% seen once. Sequenced input: blood. These receptors came from a man in his forties with Graves' ophthalmopathy.

This clonotype has a single count. A read error is possible here, since a much larger clone lies one base away. The chain employs TRBV12-3 or TRBV12-4 and TRBJ2-1; no reliable D call. There are 15 residues in the CDR3. The CDR3, as DNA: TGTGCCAGCAGTTTAATGGCCGGATCCTACAGTGAGCAGTTCTTC. Its translation is CASSLMAGSYSEQFF.

This chain uses TRBV12-3 or TRBV12-4 with TRBJ2-3, with 8 bases lining up with TRBD2. The trim removed 3 bases at V and 0 bases at J, leaving 5 bases unmatched. The CDR3 runs to 16 residues. CDR3 nucleotide sequence: TGTGCCAGCAGTTTCGGCGGGAGGTCTAGCACAGATACGCAGTATTTT. This gives the protein CASSFGGRSSTDTQYF.

A few counts support this clonotype. J is TRBJ1-6 and V is TRBV9; tentative D call: TRBD1 (6 bases). Germline CDR1 is SGDLS and CDR2 is YYNGEE. V was clipped by 5 bases and J by 7 bases, with 13 bases between them. This CDR3 is 14 amino acids long. CDR3 protein: CASRAGQPNSPLHF. The CDR3 DNA is TGTGCCAGCAGAGCCGGACAGCCCAATTCACCCCTCCACTTT.

The chain is built from TRBV2 and TRBJ2-5; TRBD2 matches 11 bases. Looked up from germline, CDR1 is SNHLY and CDR2 is FYNNEI. The CDR3 is 15 residues long. Trimming at V came to 6 bases and at J to 4 bases, leaving 7 bases not matched to a gene. The CDR3 bases are TGTGCCAGCAGGATACTAGCGGGAGCACGAGAGACCCAGTACTTC. Translated, it gives CASRILAGARETQYF. Full variable domain (missing parts from reference TRBV2 and TRBJ2-5): EPEVTQTPSHQVTQMGQEVILRCVPISNHLYFYWYRQILGQKVEFLVSFYNNEISEKSEIFDDQFSVERPDGSNFTLKIRSTKLEDSAMYFCASRILAGARETQYFGPGTRLLVL.

The V call is TRBV2, the J call TRBJ1-6; D possibly corresponds to TRBD1 (6 bases). Looked up from germline, CDR1 is SNHLY and CDR2 is FYNNEI. V was shortened by 3 bases and J by 0 bases, with 9 bases between the two germline ends. The CDR3 length is 16 residues. DNA of the CDR3: TGTGCCAGCAGTGACAGGGACAACTCCTATAATTCACCCCTCCACTTT. It encodes CASSDRDNSYNSPLHF.

The genes are TRBV12-3 or TRBV12-4 and TRBJ2-6, with D uncertain. V was shortened by 7 bases and J by 0 bases, with 19 bases between the two germline ends. The CDR3 loop spans 18 amino acids. The CDR3 coding sequence is TGTGCCAGCACCCCGAGCGCAGGCACCAGCTCTGGGGCCAACGTCCTGACTTTC. This encodes CASTPSAGTSSGANVLTF.

In its sample, this clonotype was seen a few times. This sequence joins TRBV5-1 and TRBJ1-1; TRBD1 is a possible D gene (5 bases). V was clipped by 3 bases and J by 2 bases, with 14 bases between them. This CDR3 is built from 15 residues. Germline V lookup: CDR1 SGHRS, CDR2 YFSETQ. CDR3 in DNA: TGCGCCAGCAGCTCTAATCGGGGCTCCAACACTGAAGCTTTCTTT. Protein product: CASSSNRGSNTEAFF. Complete variable domain (other parts from reference TRBV5-1 and TRBJ1-1): KAGVTQTPRYLIKTRGQQVTLSCSPISGHRSVSWYQQTPGQGLQFLFEYFSETQRNKGNFPGRFSGRQFSNSRSEMNVSTLELGDSALYLCASSSNRGSNTEAFFGQGTRLTVV.

This clonotype has a count of ten or more. V gene TRBV27 combines with J gene TRBJ2-7; 9 nucleotides match TRBD1. This CDR3 has 15 residues. Germline V lookup: CDR1 MNHEY, CDR2 SMNVEV (reference sequence). The V and J ends lost 5 bases and 3 bases, in that order; junction bases with no gene match: 8. The CDR3 bases are TGTGCCAGCAGTCCACTAACAGGGGGCCGCTACGAGCAGTACTTC. As protein: CASSPLTGGRYEQYF.

This clonotype was observed a handful of times. The chain carries TRBV9 and TRBJ1-5, with D uncertain. Germline CDR1 is SGDLS and CDR2 is YYNGEE. With 0 bases removed from V and 0 bases from J, the gap between germline ends came to 7 bases. The length of the CDR3 is 15 residues. Here the CDR3 reads CASSVGGSSNQPQHF. In nucleotides, the CDR3 is TGTGCCAGCAGCGTAGGGGGATCTAGCAATCAGCCCCAGCATTTT.

The sample holds many counts of this clonotype. This rearrangement joins TRBV30 to TRBJ1-5; D perhaps matches TRBD1 (6 bases). Per germline, CDR1 GTSNPN and CDR2 SVGIG (reference sequence). CDR3 length equals 14 residues. The V end lost 1 base, the J end lost 6 bases, and 13 bases lay between the germline ends. CDR3 region: CAWSEGGQGQPQHF. CDR3 DNA sequence: TGTGCCTGGAGTGAGGGGGGGCAAGGTCAGCCCCAGCATTTT.

The table lists this clonotype with a few counts. The V and J genes are TRBV6-1 and TRBJ2-7; TRBD1 matches 8 bases. The germline V gene encodes CDR1 MNHNS and CDR2 SASEGT. Trimming took 8 bases from V and 2 from J; bases not matched to a gene: 8. The CDR3 covers 14 residues. CDR3 residues: CASLPGTGAYEQYF. The CDR3 nucleotides read TGTGCCAGCCTCCCCGGGACAGGCGCCTACGAGCAGTACTTC.

The chain is built from TRBV5-8 and TRBJ1-1; D is uncertain. The CDR3 is 15 residues long. Per germline, CDR1 SGHTS and CDR2 YDEGEE. The V end was cut by 0 bases, the J end by 6 bases, with 15 bases between. For the CDR3, the DNA is TGTGCCAGCAGCTTGGCGGCTCCCAGAGGCGCTGAAGCTTTCTTT. Translated: CASSLAAPRGAEAFF.

Ten or more counts support this clonotype. The CDR3 here is CASSQERGLAGYRTQYF. CDR3 DNA: TGCGCCAGCAGCCAAGAAAGGGGACTAGCGGGATACCGGACGCAGTATTTT. The chain has TRBV4-3 and TRBJ2-3; 13 bases are shared with TRBD2. CDR3 length: 17 residues. V lost 0 bases to trimming and J lost 9 bases; unmatched junction nucleotides: 9. Germline CDR1 and CDR2: LGHNA and YSLEER.